Listed below are T cell receptor beta chains from one sample, sequenced in a study of T cell responses to AZD1222 COVID-19 vaccine. Assay: immunoSEQ multiplex PCR; the TCRdb copy retains only in-frame clones and omits some. The repertoire includes around 100,000 clones, 87% of them detected once, and approximately 3.3% sits in the top ten. The source was peripheral blood, collected on day 0 of AZD1222 vaccination. The receptors were sampled from an adult in good health. CDR3s include the opening cysteine and the closing phenylalanine or tryptophan.

J | V | length | CDR3
TRBJ1-2 | TRBV6-5 | 14 | CASSSDRGGYGYTF
TRBJ2-3 | TRBV28 | 13 | CASSSPDRETQYF
TRBJ2-3 | TRBV19 | 18 | CASSTLGVGGGAADTQYF
TRBJ1-2 | TRBV20-1 | 14 | CSASFQGSGGGYTF
TRBJ1-1 | TRBV28 | 19 | CASSTPLPRQGMRNTEAFF
TRBJ1-1 | TRBV19 | 13 | CASSSTGDSEAFF
TRBJ1-1 | TRBV6-2/TRBV6-3 | 17 | CASSYSPWGKGNTEAFF
TRBJ2-1 | TRBV19 | 12 | CASSFAGEEQFF
TRBJ1-1 | TRBV20-1 | 13 | CSASRDLNTEAFF
TRBJ2-5 | TRBV28 | 18 | CASSLRGRQGSGKETQYF
TRBJ2-5 | TRBV5-1 | 16 | CASSLQAGGLQETQYF
TRBJ2-5 | TRBV19 | 13 | CASSTTGLGDQYF
TRBJ1-5 | TRBV19 | 15 | CASSEGQGSLQPQHF
TRBJ2-1 | TRBV11-3 | 15 | CASSIRGLGYDEQFF
TRBJ2-1 | TRBV2 | 14 | CASDRGGDGNEQFF
TRBJ1-2 | TRBV11-2 | 15 | CASSLAVTANYGYTF
TRBJ1-4 | TRBV19 | 17 | CASRSQGSPTTNEKLFF
TRBJ1-1 | TRBV15 | 14 | CATERDKENTEAFF
TRBJ1-2 | TRBV4-1 | 14 | CASSQPQGRNGYTF
TRBJ2-1 | TRBV5-8 | 15 | CASSFQGRTYNEQFF
TRBJ1-1 | TRBV5-4 | 16 | CASSYPGRGRNTEAFF
TRBJ1-2 | TRBV2 | 14 | CASTFELRDYGYTF
TRBJ1-1 | TRBV19 | 14 | CASSRGQVNTEAFF
TRBJ1-2 | TRBV2 | 10 | CASRGVGYTF
TRBJ1-5 | TRBV28 | 13 | CASSLVGSQPQHF
TRBJ1-6 | TRBV3-1/TRBV3-2 | 15 | CASSQEWAGVLPLHF
TRBJ1-6 | TRBV6-5 | 13 | CASSTRANSPLHF
TRBJ2-7 | TRBV4-3 | 16 | CASSQGRGGISYEQYF
TRBJ2-7 | TRBV5-4 | 14 | CASSLDRGSYEQYF
TRBJ2-5 | TRBV2 | 14 | CASRGQVGEETQYF
TRBJ2-3 | TRBV2 | 16 | CASRFQRGRGTDTQYF
TRBJ1-4 | TRBV3-1/TRBV3-2 | 15 | CASSQGGAINEKLFF
TRBJ2-7 | TRBV6-1 | 14 | CASSEIGGDGEQYF
TRBJ1-6 | TRBV10-1 | 16 | CAPRPPGDRDNSPLHF
TRBJ1-5 | TRBV6-2/TRBV6-3 | 17 | CASSRRRRGRSNQPQHF
TRBJ1-2 | TRBV18 | 16 | CASSPRPGPGPYGYTF
TRBJ2-1 | TRBV6-2/TRBV6-3 | 13 | CASSPDHYNEQFF
TRBJ1-4 | TRBV6-2/TRBV6-3 | 14 | CASSYGGAGEKLFF
TRBJ2-2 | TRBV7-2 | 14 | CASSLGQNTGELFF
TRBJ2-2 | TRBV2 | 18 | CASRTGTGNLANTGELFF
TRBJ1-2 | TRBV19 | 15 | CASSINLQAYYGYTF
TRBJ2-2 | TRBV12-3/TRBV12-4 | 13 | CASSFVGSRELFF
TRBJ2-3 | TRBV10-3 | 16 | CAISGTSGRYTDTQYF
TRBJ1-3 | TRBV6-1 | 14 | CASSDQAAGNTIYF
TRBJ2-3 | TRBV3-1/TRBV3-2 | 16 | CASSQGGKAVGDTQYF
TRBJ1-6 | TRBV2 | 13 | CASSRTRDSPLHF
TRBJ1-4 | TRBV18 | 16 | CASSLNPSSQGEKLFF